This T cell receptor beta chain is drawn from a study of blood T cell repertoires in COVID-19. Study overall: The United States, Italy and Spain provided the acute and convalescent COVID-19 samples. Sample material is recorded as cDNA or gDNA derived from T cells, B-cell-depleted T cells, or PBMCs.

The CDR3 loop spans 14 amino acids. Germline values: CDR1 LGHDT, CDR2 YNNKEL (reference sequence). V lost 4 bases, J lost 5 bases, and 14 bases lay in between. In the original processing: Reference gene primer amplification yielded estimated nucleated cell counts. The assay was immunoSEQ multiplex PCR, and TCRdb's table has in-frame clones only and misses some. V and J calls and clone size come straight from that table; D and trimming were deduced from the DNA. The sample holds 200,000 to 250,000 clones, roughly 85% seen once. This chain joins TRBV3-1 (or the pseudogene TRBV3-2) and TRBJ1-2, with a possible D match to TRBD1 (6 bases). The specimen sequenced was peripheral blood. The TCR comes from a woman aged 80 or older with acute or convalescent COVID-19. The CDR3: CASSPDTGHYGYTF. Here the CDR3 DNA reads TGTGCCAGCAGCCCGGACACAGGGCATTATGGCTACACCTTC.